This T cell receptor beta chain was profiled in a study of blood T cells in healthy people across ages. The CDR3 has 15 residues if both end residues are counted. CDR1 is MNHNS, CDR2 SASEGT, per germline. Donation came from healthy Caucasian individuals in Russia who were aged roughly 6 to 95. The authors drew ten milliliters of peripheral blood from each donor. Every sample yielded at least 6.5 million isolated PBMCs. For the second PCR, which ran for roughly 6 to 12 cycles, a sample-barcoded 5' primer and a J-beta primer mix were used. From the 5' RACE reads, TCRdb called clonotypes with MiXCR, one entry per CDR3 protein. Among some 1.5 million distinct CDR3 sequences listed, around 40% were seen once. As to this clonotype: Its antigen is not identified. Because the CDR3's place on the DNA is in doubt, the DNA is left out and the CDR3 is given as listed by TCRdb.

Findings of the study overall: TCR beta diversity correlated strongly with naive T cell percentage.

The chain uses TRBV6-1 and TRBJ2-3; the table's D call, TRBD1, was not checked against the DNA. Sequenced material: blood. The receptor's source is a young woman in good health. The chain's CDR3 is CASILDRGYADTQYF.